A selection of T cell receptor beta chains follows, all from one sample in a study of OX40 agonist ivuxolimab in advanced cancers. Method: immunoSEQ multiplex PCR; TCRdb's copy keeps in-frame clones and lacks some. The data contain 20,000 or so clones, around three quarters of them singletons. Sequenced material: CD4+ or CD8+ T cells sorted from blood, taken in a trial of the OX40 agonist ivuxolimab. The receptors were gathered from an adult with an advanced solid tumor such as melanoma, head and neck, liver or kidney cancer. Each CDR3 is given with its conserved first and last residue. Each record gives: D gene, clone size, CDR3 length, V gene, J gene, CDR3 DNA, CDR3 protein. A D gene is named only where the DNA matches it firmly. Size values are once, few and many counts, or a class for expanded clones, and some rows have none.

D gene: -; clone size: -; CDR3 length: 15; V gene: TRBV6-5; J gene: TRBJ1-5; CDR3 DNA: TGTGCCAGCAGTTACGAAAAGGCTTCTAATCAGCCCCAGCATTTT; CDR3 protein: CASSYEKASNQPQHF
D gene: -; clone size: -; CDR3 length: 13; V gene: TRBV7-3; J gene: TRBJ2-1; CDR3 DNA: TGTGCCAGCAGCTTAACCGCATACAATGAGCAGTTCTTC; CDR3 protein: CASSLTAYNEQFF
D gene: TRBD2; clone size: -; CDR3 length: 13; V gene: TRBV5-6; J gene: TRBJ2-7; CDR3 DNA: TGTGCCAGCAGCATAGGACTAGCCTACGAGCAGTACTTC; CDR3 protein: CASSIGLAYEQYF
D gene: TRBD1; clone size: -; CDR3 length: 15; V gene: TRBV6-5; J gene: TRBJ2-7; CDR3 DNA: TGTGCCAGCACCCCCCGGGACAGGGCCCTGTGGGAGCAGTACTTC; CDR3 protein: CASTPRDRALWEQYF
D gene: -; clone size: -; CDR3 length: 13; V gene: TRBV4-1; J gene: TRBJ2-4; CDR3 DNA: TGCGCCAGCAGGGAGGGTCTAAACGACATTCAGTACTTC; CDR3 protein: CASREGLNDIQYF
D gene: -; clone size: few; CDR3 length: 14; V gene: TRBV7-9; J gene: TRBJ1-1; CDR3 DNA: TGTGCCAGCTGGCCGGGAGGGGAGAACACTGAAGCTTTCTTT; CDR3 protein: CASWPGGENTEAFF
D gene: -; clone size: -; CDR3 length: 14; V gene: TRBV14; J gene: TRBJ2-7; CDR3 DNA: TGTGCCAGCAGCCCACTTGGTCTTGGGAACGAGCAGTACTTC; CDR3 protein: CASSPLGLGNEQYF
D gene: -; clone size: -; CDR3 length: 15; V gene: TRBV5-1; J gene: TRBJ1-4; CDR3 DNA: TGCGCCAGCAGCTTGGGTCCCAGAACTAATGAAAAACTGTTTTTT; CDR3 protein: CASSLGPRTNEKLFF
D gene: -; clone size: -; CDR3 length: 16; V gene: TRBV11-2; J gene: TRBJ2-6; CDR3 DNA: TGTGCCAGCAGCCCGTCAGGGGTGGGAGGGGCCAACGTCCTGACTTTC; CDR3 protein: CASSPSGVGGANVLTF
D gene: -; clone size: -; CDR3 length: 13; V gene: TRBV2; J gene: TRBJ1-2; CDR3 DNA: TGTGCCAGCAGTGAAGACAGTTCTTATGGCTACACCTTC; CDR3 protein: CASSEDSSYGYTF
D gene: -; clone size: -; CDR3 length: 13; V gene: TRBV10-3; J gene: TRBJ1-1; CDR3 DNA: TGTGCCATCAGTCCGGGAGTGAACACTGAAGCTTTCTTT; CDR3 protein: CAISPGVNTEAFF
D gene: -; clone size: -; CDR3 length: 15; V gene: TRBV7-9; J gene: TRBJ1-1; CDR3 DNA: TGTGCCAGCAGCTCCCCGGGGACGGGTGTTGCTGAAGCTTTCTTT; CDR3 protein: CASSSPGTGVAEAFF
D gene: TRBD1; clone size: few; CDR3 length: 16; V gene: TRBV7-9; J gene: TRBJ1-1; CDR3 DNA: TGTGCCAGCAGGACAGGGGTCCTGCCAGGAAACACTGAAGCTTTCTTT; CDR3 protein: CASRTGVLPGNTEAFF
D gene: TRBD1; clone size: -; CDR3 length: 15; V gene: TRBV7-2; J gene: TRBJ2-5; CDR3 DNA: TGTGCCAGCAGCCCAGGGGGACAGGGCCAAGAGACCCAGTACTTC; CDR3 protein: CASSPGGQGQETQYF
D gene: -; clone size: -; CDR3 length: 15; V gene: TRBV11-2; J gene: TRBJ1-5; CDR3 DNA: TGTGCCAGCAGCTTAGTGGGAGTTAGCAATCAGCCCCAGCATTTT; CDR3 protein: CASSLVGVSNQPQHF
D gene: TRBD1; clone size: -; CDR3 length: 16; V gene: TRBV7-2; J gene: TRBJ2-7; CDR3 DNA: TGTGCCAGCAGCCCGTCGTCGGGACAGGGATTCTACGAGCAGTACTTC; CDR3 protein: CASSPSSGQGFYEQYF
D gene: -; clone size: -; CDR3 length: 12; V gene: TRBV19; J gene: TRBJ1-2; CDR3 DNA: TGTGCCAGTACCTTACCTGACTATGGCTACACCTTC; CDR3 protein: CASTLPDYGYTF
D gene: -; clone size: few; CDR3 length: 13; V gene: TRBV30; J gene: TRBJ1-1; CDR3 DNA: TGTGCCTGGAGTGTACACTCAGGGGCTGAAGCTTTCTTT; CDR3 protein: CAWSVHSGAEAFF
D gene: -; clone size: few; CDR3 length: 13; V gene: TRBV27; J gene: TRBJ2-2; CDR3 DNA: TGTGCCAGCAGTTTATCGGAAGGGGCGGAGCTGTTTTTT; CDR3 protein: CASSLSEGAELFF
D gene: -; clone size: -; CDR3 length: 13; V gene: TRBV28; J gene: TRBJ1-5; CDR3 DNA: TGTGCCAGCCAGTACAGGGGCAATCAGCCCCAGCATTTT; CDR3 protein: CASQYRGNQPQHF